This is a list of T cell receptor beta chains from one sample in a study of spatial heterogeneity in lung cancer. TCRdb ran MiXCR on the 5' RACE reads and lists one entry per CDR3 protein. The table records 95,000 to 130,000 distinct CDR3 sequences, more than 10% of them present only once. The material was PBMCs, obtained at follow-up. The receptors stem from a male donor with early-stage non-small cell lung cancer. CDR3s include the opening cysteine and the closing phenylalanine or tryptophan. The D gene is left open where the match is weak. Not all rows give a size; the values are once, few, many and, for expanded clones, a class.

d_gene	j_gene	v_gene	abundance	CDR3aa	CDR3nt
NA	TRBJ1-5	TRBV7-2	NA	CASSLDGTTPQHF	TGTGCCAGCAGCTTAGATGGTACAACGCCCCAGCATTTT
TRBD2	TRBJ2-7	TRBV6-5	many	CASRRTSGPYEQYF	TGTGCCAGCAGAAGGACTAGCGGGCCTTACGAGCAGTACTTC
NA	TRBJ2-5	TRBV10-3	many	CAPVPSGGETQYF	TGTGCCCCGGTACCCTCAGGGGGGGAGACCCAGTACTTC
NA	TRBJ1-1	TRBV2	NA	CASRETGSGTEAFF	TGTGCCAGCAGGGAAACAGGGTCTGGCACTGAAGCTTTCTTT
NA	TRBJ1-3	TRBV19	NA	CASNFWDRSGNTIYF	TGTGCCAGTAATTTCTGGGATCGCTCTGGAAACACCATATATTTT
TRBD2	TRBJ2-7	TRBV4-1	NA	CASSQPGGGPHEQYF	TGCGCCAGCAGCCAACCGGGGGGGGGCCCCCACGAGCAGTACTTC
NA	TRBJ2-1	TRBV6-2/TRBV6-3	few	CASRLEYNEQFF	TGTGCCAGCCGGCTAGAATACAATGAGCAGTTCTTC
TRBD2	TRBJ2-1	TRBV5-1	NA	CASSMASGGSYNEQFF	TGCGCCAGCAGCATGGCTAGCGGGGGGTCCTACAATGAGCAGTTCTTC
TRBD1	TRBJ2-7	TRBV10-3	few	CAIRDRGFEQYF	TGTGCCATCAGGGACAGGGGGTTTGAGCAGTACTTC
NA	TRBJ1-1	TRBV20-1	few	CSARVAGPNTEAFF	TGCAGTGCTAGAGTGGCAGGGCCGAACACTGAAGCTTTCTTT
NA	TRBJ1-2	TRBV4-3	NA	CASSQDLLGSVGYTF	TGCGCCAGCAGCCAAGATCTTCTGGGGTCGGTGGGCTACACCTTC
TRBD2	TRBJ2-7	TRBV20-1	many	CSARPLTSGGAFEQYF	TGCAGTGCTAGGCCCCTGACTAGCGGGGGGGCGTTTGAGCAGTACTTC
NA	TRBJ1-1	TRBV11-3	many	CASSSYPGFSNTEAFF	TGTGCCAGCAGCTCGTACCCCGGATTTTCGAACACTGAAGCTTTCTTT
TRBD2	TRBJ2-1	TRBV7-2	NA	CASSFPGGLAKAYNEQFF	TGTGCCAGCAGCTTCCCGGGAGGGCTAGCGAAGGCCTACAATGAGCAGTTCTTC
NA	TRBJ1-4	TRBV20-1	many	CSARREKLFF	TGCAGTGCTAGACGGGAAAAACTGTTTTTT
NA	TRBJ1-6	TRBV2	NA	CASSETRRVSPLHF	TGTGCCAGCAGTGAAACCCGTCGGGTTTCACCCCTCCACTTT
NA	TRBJ2-1	TRBV12-5	NA	CASGAGGRGNEQFF	TGTGCTAGTGGTGCCGGGGGCCGCGGGAATGAGCAGTTCTTC
TRBD1	TRBJ1-5	TRBV2	few	CASSVSGQSNQPQHF	TGTGCCAGCAGTGTATCGGGACAGAGCAATCAGCCCCAGCATTTT
NA	TRBJ1-5	TRBV20-1	NA	CSAGKQYYQPQHF	TGCAGTGCTGGTAAACAGTATTATCAGCCCCAGCATTTT
NA	TRBJ1-2	TRBV2	few	CAGRPGQYYGYTF	TGTGCCGGAAGACCTGGACAGTACTATGGCTACACCTTC
NA	TRBJ2-1	TRBV15	NA	CATSRDKWVYNEQFF	TGTGCCACCAGCAGAGATAAGTGGGTCTACAATGAGCAGTTCTTC
TRBD2	TRBJ2-5	TRBV29-1	many	CSAGLAGSETQYF	TGCAGCGCCGGACTAGCGGGGAGTGAGACCCAGTACTTC
NA	TRBJ2-1	TRBV7-9	NA	CASSPYSEQFF	TGTGCCAGCAGCCCGTATAGTGAGCAGTTCTTC
NA	TRBJ1-6	TRBV6-2/TRBV6-3	NA	CASSHPDPGASYNSPLHF	TGTGCCAGCAGCCACCCGGACCCAGGGGCGTCTTATAATTCACCCCTCCACTTT
TRBD1	TRBJ2-1	TRBV4-1	NA	CASSRSEGGVYNEQFF	TGCGCCAGCAGCCGAAGTGAAGGGGGCGTCTACAATGAGCAGTTCTTC
TRBD1	TRBJ2-5	TRBV7-2	many	CASSLGTTGGEETQYF	TGTGCCAGCAGCTTAGGAACGACAGGGGGTGAGGAGACCCAGTACTTC
NA	TRBJ2-7	TRBV10-3	NA	CAIRGAGALGEQYF	TGTGCCATCAGGGGGGCCGGGGCACTAGGCGAGCAGTACTTC
NA	TRBJ2-5	TRBV5-1	NA	CASSLVQETQYF	TGCGCCAGCAGCTTGGTCCAAGAGACCCAGTACTTC
NA	TRBJ2-3	TRBV5-6	many	CASSYGGLGDTQYF	TGTGCCAGCAGCTACGGGGGGCTGGGAGATACGCAGTATTTT
NA	TRBJ1-1	TRBV4-2	few	CASSQELAFEAFF	TGTGCCAGCAGCCAAGAATTAGCGTTTGAAGCTTTCTTT
NA	TRBJ2-7	TRBV12-3/TRBV12-4	many	CASSFQGFTEQYF	TGTGCCAGCAGTTTTCAGGGGTTCACCGAGCAGTACTTC
NA	TRBJ1-1	TRBV7-2	many	CASSIYRDTEAFF	TGTGCCAGCAGCATCTACCGGGACACTGAAGCTTTCTTT
TRBD1	TRBJ2-7	TRBV6-5	many	CASSEGQVTYEQYF	TGTGCCAGCAGTGAGGGACAGGTAACCTACGAGCAGTACTTC
NA	TRBJ2-7	TRBV3-1	NA	CASSQVNRPPYEQYF	TGTGCCAGCAGCCAAGTGAACAGGCCCCCCTACGAGCAGTACTTC
NA	TRBJ1-1	TRBV6-2/TRBV6-3	NA	CASSYTHGRVNTEAFF	TGTGCCAGCAGTTACACCCACGGGCGGGTGAACACTGAAGCTTTCTTT
NA	TRBJ2-1	TRBV11-3	NA	CASSSTLDQSSYNEQFF	TGTGCCAGCAGCTCCACGCTCGATCAGAGCTCCTACAATGAGCAGTTCTTC
NA	TRBJ1-1	TRBV11-1	few	CASSFIEGRGEAFF	TGTGCCAGCAGCTTCATCGAGGGGAGGGGTGAAGCTTTCTTT
TRBD1	TRBJ1-5	TRBV27	NA	CASGTGAYSNQPQHF	TGTGCCAGCGGGACAGGGGCGTATAGCAATCAGCCCCAGCATTTT
TRBD2	TRBJ2-1	TRBV3-1	NA	CASNWGGLEVGEQFF	TGTGCCAGCAACTGGGGAGGACTAGAGGTCGGTGAGCAGTTCTTC
NA	TRBJ2-1	TRBV3-1	NA	CASSQTPVLTITIF	TGTGCCAGCAGCCAAACGCCCGTCTTGACGATTACAATCTTC
TRBD2	TRBJ2-3	TRBV9	NA	CASSVDGGAADTQYF	TGTGCCAGCAGCGTAGACGGGGGGGCTGCAGATACGCAGTATTTT
NA	TRBJ2-7	TRBV2	NA	CASKPGEQYF	TGTGCCAGCAAACCTGGAGAGCAGTACTTC
NA	TRBJ2-7	TRBV28	NA	CASSFSYRLPSYEQYF	TGTGCCAGCAGTTTTTCTTACCGGCTCCCCTCCTACGAGCAGTACTTC
TRBD2	TRBJ2-7	TRBV5-1	few	CASSSGGARFDEQYF	TGCGCCAGCAGCTCGGGGGGTGCGAGGTTCGACGAGCAGTACTTC
NA	TRBJ2-7	TRBV4-3	many	CASSQGFSPGYEQYF	TGCGCCAGCAGCCAAGGATTCTCTCCAGGTTACGAGCAGTACTTC
TRBD1	TRBJ2-6	TRBV29-1	few	CSVHRGWDSGANVLTF	TGCAGCGTGCACAGGGGTTGGGACTCTGGGGCCAACGTCCTGACTTTC
TRBD1	TRBJ1-2	TRBV12-3/TRBV12-4	few	CASSLARTGGYWLHTF	TGTGCCAGCAGTTTAGCTAGGACAGGGGGATACTGGCTACACACCTTC
NA	TRBJ1-6	TRBV18	NA	CASSPGSNSPLHF	TGTGCCAGCTCGCCCGGGAGTAATTCACCCCTCCACTTT
TRBD1	TRBJ2-7	TRBV10-3	many	CAIRDRAKGHEQYF	TGTGCCATCAGGGACAGGGCTAAGGGACACGAGCAGTACTTC
NA	TRBJ1-6	TRBV6-5	few	CASGSSYNSPLHF	TGTGCCAGCGGGAGCTCCTATAATTCACCCCTCCACTTT
TRBD1	TRBJ1-2	TRBV18	many	CASSPGQGAYGYTF	TGTGCCAGCTCACCTGGACAGGGGGCGTATGGCTACACCTTC
NA	TRBJ2-7	TRBV28	many	CASSLWTETRSYEQYF	TGTGCCAGCAGTTTATGGACTGAGACTAGATCCTACGAGCAGTACTTC
NA	TRBJ2-1	TRBV6-2/TRBV6-3	few	CASSYGGVNEQFF	TGTGCCAGCAGTTATGGTGGGGTCAATGAGCAGTTCTTC